This T cell receptor (beta chain) is drawn from a study of beta chain features in type 1 diabetes. Study background: Roughly 98 million sorted cells were examined across all samples. Study findings and constraints: The naive, central memory and Treg TCRB repertoires looked more alike in patients than they did in healthy donors. A moderate, significant TCRB CDR3 shortening appeared in type 1 diabetes across four CD4+ subsets.

In germline, CDR1 is LGHNT, CDR2 FRNRAP. Unmatched junction bases numbered 10, after V lost 7 bases and J lost 8 bases. The CDR3 runs 14 residues. Turning to this clone: No antigen is known for it.

Every isolated RNA sample was fully reverse transcribed, so sequencing captured expressed TCRB transcripts. Assay used: immunoSEQ multiplex PCR; TCRdb lists only in-frame clones, some missing. The sample includes around 150,000 clones, around 9% seen only once; the top ten take about 0.7%. This chain joins TRBV12-5 and TRBJ1-2; TRBD1 agrees at 10 bases. The material sequenced was central memory CD4+ T cells from blood. The source is a woman aged 25 to 39 with type 1 diabetes. The CDR3 sequence: CASAYGDRGQGYTF. The DNA of the CDR3 is TGTGCTAGTGCCTACGGGGACAGGGGCCAAGGCTACACCTTC.